This T cell receptor beta chain was observed in a study of OX40 agonist ivuxolimab in advanced cancers. Study conclusions and caveats: Relative to CD4+, CD8+ T cells held more expanded clones on average. The CD4+ and CD8+ T cells in the blood had expanded clonally by week 6 at 0.1 to 3.0 mg/kg.

V was trimmed by 5 bases and J by 0 bases, leaving 8 bases between them. CDR1 and CDR2 (germline): MNHEY, SMNVEV (reference sequence). This CDR3 is built from 14 residues. In regard to this clone: The target antigen is unknown.

Repertoires were generated with immunoSEQ multiplex PCR, while TCRdb's copy carries only in-frame clones and drops some. The sample has 70,000 to 85,000 clones, nearly 95% seen once; the top ten hold around 10%. Samples of blood were obtained at baseline, on cycle 4 day 1, and on cycle 7 day 1. The sequencing used CD4+ or CD8+ T cells sorted from blood, collected in a trial of the OX40 agonist ivuxolimab. This chain joins TRBV27 and TRBJ1-5; D may be TRBD1 (5 bases). The sequence derives from an adult with an advanced solid tumor such as melanoma, head and neck, liver or kidney cancer. The CDR3 here is CASSRGNSNQPQHF. In DNA, the CDR3 is TGTGCCAGCAGTAGGGGAAATAGCAATCAGCCCCAGCATTTT.